This TCR beta chain was sequenced for a study of blood T cell repertoires in COVID-19. Original handling: Amplifying reference gene primers gave estimates of nucleated cell counts. TCRdb's table, derived via immunoSEQ multiplex PCR, lists solely in-frame clones and lacks some. That table is the source of V, J and clone size, and D and trimming were worked out from the DNA. The sample includes under 300,000 clones, 75% to 90% seen only once; the top ten take about 6%. Trimming took 5 bases from V and 0 from J, leaving 12 bases between them. The CDR3 spans 16 residues. Recruitment covered roughly 22 US areas and drew participants whose ages spanned about 18 to 90 years.

V is TRBV5-3 and J is TRBJ2-6; no clear D. TRBV5-3 has ORF status, its function being uncertain. Input material: PBMCs or T cells enriched from blood (not recorded which). This TCR was recovered from a woman aged 25 to 45 with acute COVID-19. CDR3 sequence (DNA): TGTGCCAGAAGGGGCCCCGGTCACTCTGGGGCCAACGTCCTGACTTTC. Its translation: CARRGPGHSGANVLTF.